This T cell receptor (beta chain) was retrieved from a study of T cells in Graves' hyperthyroidism and ophthalmopathy (dated by TCRdb to the late 2010s). Some background on the complete study: Peripheral blood was collected at initial diagnosis, before any treatment. Following sampling, methimazole starting at 30 mg daily was given to hyperthyroidism patients, and high-dose intravenous methylprednisolone was given to ophthalmopathy patients. For training and testing, the approximately 92 patients in the discovery cohort were randomly divided in a 7:3 ratio. Whether ophthalmopathy could be predicted prospectively was tested in an independent validation cohort made up of approximately 19 hyperthyroidism patients plus 17 patients who later progressed to ophthalmopathy. TCR V-J signatures able to tell the groups apart were searched for in a discovery cohort of about a hundred patients, of whom over 40 had Graves' ophthalmopathy and roughly 57 had stable Graves' hyperthyroidism. The paper describes TCR Vbeta CDR3 sequencing of fewer than 150 peripheral blood samples, made up of 43 ophthalmopathy patients, around 78 hyperthyroidism patients and 17 progressor patients. Thyroid tissue and blood T-cell repertoires from several Graves' hyperthyroidism patients were also compared in the study. Beyond this particular receptor, the publication reports: A model built on a 13 V-J signature distinguished ophthalmopathy from stable hyperthyroidism, reaching 85% to 90% sensitivity and approximately 83% specificity in cross-validation and 80%/75% in testing. In validation, the model predicted progression to ophthalmopathy with around 71% sensitivity and less than 75% specificity, a median of approximately 6.7 months before onset. Most expanded thyroid clonotypes (frequency above 0.001) were also detected in blood, a finding suggesting that blood repertoires may reflect thyroid immune responses. No statistical method was used to set the sample size in advance, and investigators knew the group allocation.

Amplification of TCR beta CDR3 regions was carried out from RNA transcripts. A first-round RT-PCR of the TCR CDR3 used the HTBI primer set with the Qiagen OneStep RT-PCR kit. Libraries were constructed in a second round of multiplex PCR, after which size selection and purification were carried out. The libraries were sequenced on an Illumina HiSeq2000 using paired-end 100 bp reads. As for the authors' bioinformatics: Raw data were processed with SOAPnuke, discarding reads with adapters, uncalled bases, mean Phred below 15, or no exact constant-primer or identifier match. High-quality paired reads were merged using COPE v1.2.5, and each unique nucleotide sequence was defined as a clonotype. Clonotypes were aligned to IMGT TRBV, TRBD and TRBJ reference segments using MiTCR v1.1. The analysis included only V-J combinations with a frequency above 0.0001, which together covered approximately 99% of the repertoires. The TCS score was defined as the ratio of F50 (clonal expansion) to E x V (chaos), calculated using BLOSUM62-based TCRdist between CDR3 peptides within each V-J. Welch's t-statistics and random forest reduced several hundred V-J features to about 13, which were used in a naive Bayes classifier (R e1071). TCRdb reprocessed the public reads (quality trimming at Q25 with fastp, clone calling with MiXCR) and kept in-frame beta chains. Every CDR3 protein is listed once, alongside the most common genes and DNA of its rows. These V and J calls originate from TCRdb's pipeline instead of the authors' own analysis. The sample table contains about 92,000 distinct CDR3 sequences; only one count was recorded for about half of them. Roughly a quarter of the sample is taken by the ten largest.

Stable Graves' hyperthyroidism was defined as no progression to ophthalmopathy during 18 months of follow-up. Hyperthyroidism patients were aged 18 to 65 years and newly diagnosed, with disease duration of less than 2 months. Any patient with an uncontrolled infection, another autoimmune disease, pregnancy or lactation was excluded. Diagnoses were established on the basis of clinical symptoms, serum thyroxine and TRAb, thyroid ultrasound, and orbital computed tomography. PBMCs were separated from 10 ml of fresh peripheral blood using Ficoll-Paque density gradient centrifugation. Trizol reagent was used to extract total RNA, and RNA quality was then checked on an Agilent 2100 Bioanalyzer. From V the trimming removes 2 bases and from J it removes 10 bases, while the gene matches leave 3 bases of the junction unaccounted for. The germline V gene encodes CDR1 KGHSY and CDR2 FQNENV. The CDR3, from cysteine to phenylalanine, totals 15 residues. The retained sequence is limited to the CDR3, 45 bases, with the frame set at the first base.

With respect to this clonotype: Its antigen is currently not known. A much larger clone is a single base away; this may be a read error.

This chain is built from TRBV16 and TRBJ1-6; the central 12 bases match TRBD1. Sequenced material: blood. This clonotype was obtained from a middle-aged woman with Graves' hyperthyroidism. The base sequence is TGTGCCAGCAGCCAAGGGACAGGGGGCTGGTCACCCCTCCACTTT. Its amino acids are CASSQGTGGWSPLHF.